This is a list of T cell receptor beta chains from one sample in a study of long-term antiretroviral therapy in people with HIV. Using immunoSEQ multiplex PCR, the repertoire was profiled, and TCRdb retains in-frame clones only, with some absent. The repertoire includes around 30,000 clones, 93% of them detected once, and around a tenth sits in the top ten. The sequencing used unsorted PBMCs, collected 6.2 years after starting antiretroviral therapy. The receptors shown here come from a middle-aged man with HIV. The CDR3 runs from the conserved cysteine through the conserved F or W. A D gene is named only where the DNA matches it firmly. Expanded clones get a size class; other rows say once, few or many, or leave the size out.

D gene: TRBD1; V gene: TRBV5-1; J gene: TRBJ2-1; clone size: .; CDR3 DNA: TGCGCCAGCAGCACGGGACAGGGTATTTATGAGCAGTTCTTC; CDR3 protein: CASSTGQGIYEQFF
D gene: .; V gene: TRBV6-5; J gene: TRBJ1-1; clone size: .; CDR3 DNA: TGTGCCAGCAGTTCTCCGGGACAAGTCACTGAAGCTTTCTTT; CDR3 protein: CASSSPGQVTEAFF
D gene: TRBD1; V gene: TRBV11-2; J gene: TRBJ2-7; clone size: .; CDR3 DNA: TGTGCCAGCAGCTTAGATGGGAGACAGGGGGCCAGGGAGCAGTACTTC; CDR3 protein: CASSLDGRQGAREQYF
D gene: .; V gene: TRBV4-3; J gene: TRBJ2-2; clone size: once; CDR3 DNA: TGCGCCAGCAGCCAAGCCTGGGAGGGGGCAAAGTCGGGGGAGCTGTTTTTT; CDR3 protein: CASSQAWEGAKSGELFF
D gene: TRBD1; V gene: TRBV7-3; J gene: TRBJ2-2; clone size: .; CDR3 DNA: TGTGCCAGCAGCAGACAGGGGGCTTTGGGTACCGGGGAGCTGTTTTTT; CDR3 protein: CASSRQGALGTGELFF
D gene: .; V gene: TRBV29-1; J gene: TRBJ2-1; clone size: .; CDR3 DNA: TGCAGCGTTGACTTGGGGAAGAGCGAGCAGTTCTTC; CDR3 protein: CSVDLGKSEQFF
D gene: TRBD1; V gene: TRBV9; J gene: TRBJ2-6; clone size: .; CDR3 DNA: TGTGCCAGCAGCACCGGACAGGGGTCTGGGGCCAACGTCCTGACTTTC; CDR3 protein: CASSTGQGSGANVLTF
D gene: TRBD1; V gene: TRBV28; J gene: TRBJ1-2; clone size: .; CDR3 DNA: TGTGCCAGCACGGATCGACAGGGTACCTATGGCTACACCTTC; CDR3 protein: CASTDRQGTYGYTF
D gene: .; V gene: TRBV28; J gene: TRBJ1-2; clone size: .; CDR3 DNA: TGTGCCAGCAGTTTTCTGGGTAACTATGGCTACACCTTC; CDR3 protein: CASSFLGNYGYTF
D gene: .; V gene: TRBV16; J gene: TRBJ1-5; clone size: .; CDR3 DNA: TGTGCCAGCAGCCAATCGATGAGGGTCCAGGAGCCCCAGCATTTT; CDR3 protein: CASSQSMRVQEPQHF
D gene: TRBD2; V gene: TRBV28; J gene: TRBJ2-7; clone size: .; CDR3 DNA: TGTGCCAGCAGCTCCTCGGGGGGACTAGCGGGAGGGCCACGCGAGCAGTACTTC; CDR3 protein: CASSSSGGLAGGPREQYF
D gene: TRBD1; V gene: TRBV2; J gene: TRBJ1-3; clone size: .; CDR3 DNA: TGTGCCAGCAGTGTCTGGACAGGGTCTACTGGAAACACCATATATTTT; CDR3 protein: CASSVWTGSTGNTIYF
D gene: TRBD2; V gene: TRBV7-6; J gene: TRBJ2-5; clone size: .; CDR3 DNA: TGTGCCAGCCGATCAGCGGGATGGGATGAGACCCAGTACTTC; CDR3 protein: CASRSAGWDETQYF
D gene: TRBD2; V gene: TRBV4-1; J gene: TRBJ2-1; clone size: .; CDR3 DNA: TGCGCCAGCAGCCCGGGACTAGCGGGGGGGCGGGGTGAGCAGTTCTTC; CDR3 protein: CASSPGLAGGRGEQFF
D gene: .; V gene: TRBV6-1; J gene: TRBJ1-5; clone size: .; CDR3 DNA: TGTGCCAGCAGTCACCCGGGACTGCTTAATCAGCCCCAGCATTTT; CDR3 protein: CASSHPGLLNQPQHF
D gene: .; V gene: TRBV28; J gene: TRBJ2-7; clone size: .; CDR3 DNA: TGTGCCAGCAGTCCACCGCCCGGATCCTACGAGCAGTACTTC; CDR3 protein: CASSPPPGSYEQYF
D gene: .; V gene: TRBV29-1; J gene: TRBJ1-2; clone size: once; CDR3 DNA: TGCAGCGTGGGGGAAAACTATGGCTACACCTTC; CDR3 protein: CSVGENYGYTF
D gene: TRBD2; V gene: TRBV6-1; J gene: TRBJ2-3; clone size: .; CDR3 DNA: TGTGCCAGCAGTGCCCGTGGGACTAGCGGTATGACAGATACGCAGTATTTT; CDR3 protein: CASSARGTSGMTDTQYF
D gene: .; V gene: TRBV9; J gene: TRBJ2-7; clone size: .; CDR3 DNA: TGTGCCAGCAGCGTAGCGGGTAGTAAAGAAGAGCAGTACTTC; CDR3 protein: CASSVAGSKEEQYF
D gene: .; V gene: TRBV2; J gene: TRBJ2-2; clone size: .; CDR3 DNA: TGTGCCAGCAGGAACGGGGCAAACACCGGGGAGCTGTTTTTT; CDR3 protein: CASRNGANTGELFF
D gene: .; V gene: TRBV10-3; J gene: TRBJ2-2; clone size: .; CDR3 DNA: TGTGCCATCAGTGAGTCGGCGGAAAGCGTTTGGGCGAACACCGGGGAGCTGTTTTTT; CDR3 protein: CAISESAESVWANTGELFF
D gene: .; V gene: TRBV6-6; J gene: TRBJ1-5; clone size: .; CDR3 DNA: TGTGCCAGCAGCCTCAGTGGACAGCCCAATCAGCCCCAGCATTTT; CDR3 protein: CASSLSGQPNQPQHF
D gene: .; V gene: TRBV25-1; J gene: TRBJ2-5; clone size: once; CDR3 DNA: TGTGCCAGCAGAGGGGTGCAAGAGACCCAGTACTTC; CDR3 protein: CASRGVQETQYF
D gene: .; V gene: TRBV14; J gene: TRBJ2-1; clone size: few; CDR3 DNA: TGTGCCAGCAGCCACAACAGGAATGAGCAGTTCTTC; CDR3 protein: CASSHNRNEQFF
D gene: .; V gene: TRBV6-5; J gene: TRBJ2-1; clone size: .; CDR3 DNA: TGTGCCAGCAGGGCAGGGGTCAACAATGAGCAGTTCTTC; CDR3 protein: CASRAGVNNEQFF
D gene: .; V gene: TRBV10-2; J gene: TRBJ1-2; clone size: few; CDR3 DNA: TGCGCCAGCAGTGTGGACAGTGGGTATGGCTACACCTTC; CDR3 protein: CASSVDSGYGYTF